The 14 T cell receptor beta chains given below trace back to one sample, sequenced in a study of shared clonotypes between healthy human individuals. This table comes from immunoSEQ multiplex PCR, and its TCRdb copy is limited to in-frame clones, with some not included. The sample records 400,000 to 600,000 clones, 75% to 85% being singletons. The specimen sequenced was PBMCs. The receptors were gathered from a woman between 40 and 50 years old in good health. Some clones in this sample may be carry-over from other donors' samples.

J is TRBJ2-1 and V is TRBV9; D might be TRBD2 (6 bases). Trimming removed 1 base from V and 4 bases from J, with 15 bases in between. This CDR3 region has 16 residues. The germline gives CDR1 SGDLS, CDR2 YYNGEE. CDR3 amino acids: CASSVFGGGGYNEQFF. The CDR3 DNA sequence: TGTGCCAGCAGCGTATTTGGGGGAGGAGGGTACAATGAGCAGTTCTTC.

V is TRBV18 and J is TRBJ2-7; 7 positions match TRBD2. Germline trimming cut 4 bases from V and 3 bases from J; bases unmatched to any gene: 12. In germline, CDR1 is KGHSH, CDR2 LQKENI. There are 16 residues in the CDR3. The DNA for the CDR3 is TGTGCCAGCTCACAGCTCGCGGGAACGGGGGGCTACGAGCAGTACTTC. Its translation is CASSQLAGTGGYEQYF.

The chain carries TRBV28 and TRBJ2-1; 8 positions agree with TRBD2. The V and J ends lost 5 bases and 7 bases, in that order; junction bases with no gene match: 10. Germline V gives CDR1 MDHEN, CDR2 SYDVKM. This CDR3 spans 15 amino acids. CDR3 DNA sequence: TGTGCCAGCAGTCTCGTCCAGCGGGGGAATAATGAGCAGTTCTTC. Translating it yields CASSLVQRGNNEQFF. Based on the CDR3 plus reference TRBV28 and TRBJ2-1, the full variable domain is DVKVTQSSRYLVKRTGEKVFLECVQDMDHENMFWYRQDPGLGLRLIYFSYDVKMKEKGDIPEGYSVSREKKERFSLILESASTNQTSMYLCASSLVQRGNNEQFFGPGTRLTVL.

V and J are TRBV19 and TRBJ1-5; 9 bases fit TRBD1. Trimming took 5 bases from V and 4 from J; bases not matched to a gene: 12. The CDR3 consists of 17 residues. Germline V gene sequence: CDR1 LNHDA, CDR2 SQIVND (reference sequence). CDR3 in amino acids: CASSRRGNRGQNQPQHF. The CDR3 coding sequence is TGTGCCAGTAGTCGTAGGGGGAACAGGGGGCAGAATCAGCCCCAGCATTTT.

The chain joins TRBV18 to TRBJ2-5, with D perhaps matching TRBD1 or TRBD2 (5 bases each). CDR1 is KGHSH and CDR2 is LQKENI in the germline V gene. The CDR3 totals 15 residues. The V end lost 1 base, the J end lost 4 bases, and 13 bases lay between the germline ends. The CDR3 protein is CASSPQSQGTETQYF. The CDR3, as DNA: TGTGCCAGCTCACCACAGAGCCAAGGGACAGAGACCCAGTACTTC.

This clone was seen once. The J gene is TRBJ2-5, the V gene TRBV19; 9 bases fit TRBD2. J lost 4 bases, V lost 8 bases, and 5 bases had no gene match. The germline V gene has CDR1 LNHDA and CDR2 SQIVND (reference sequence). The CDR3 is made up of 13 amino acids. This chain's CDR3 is CASASGNGETQYF. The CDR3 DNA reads TGTGCCAGTGCTAGCGGGAACGGAGAGACCCAGTACTTC.

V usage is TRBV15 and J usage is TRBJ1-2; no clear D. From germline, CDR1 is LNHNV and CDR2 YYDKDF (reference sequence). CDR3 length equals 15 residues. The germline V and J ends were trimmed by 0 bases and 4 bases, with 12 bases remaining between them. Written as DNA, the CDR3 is TGTGCCACCAGCAGAGATGCACAGAAGTCCTATGGCTACACCTTC. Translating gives CATSRDAQKSYGYTF.

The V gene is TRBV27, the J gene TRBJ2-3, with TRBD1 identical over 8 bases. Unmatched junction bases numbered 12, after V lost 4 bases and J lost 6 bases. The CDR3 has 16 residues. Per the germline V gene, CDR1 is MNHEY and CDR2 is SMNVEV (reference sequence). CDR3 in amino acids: CASSSPYRGAKDTQYF. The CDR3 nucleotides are TGTGCCAGCAGTTCACCCTACAGGGGGGCTAAGGATACGCAGTATTTT.

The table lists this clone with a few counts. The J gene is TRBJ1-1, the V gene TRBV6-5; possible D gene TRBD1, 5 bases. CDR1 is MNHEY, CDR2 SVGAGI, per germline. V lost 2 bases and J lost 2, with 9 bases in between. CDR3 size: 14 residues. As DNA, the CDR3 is TGTGCCAGCAGTTACCAGGACACCAACACTGAAGCTTTCTTT. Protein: CASSYQDTNTEAFF.

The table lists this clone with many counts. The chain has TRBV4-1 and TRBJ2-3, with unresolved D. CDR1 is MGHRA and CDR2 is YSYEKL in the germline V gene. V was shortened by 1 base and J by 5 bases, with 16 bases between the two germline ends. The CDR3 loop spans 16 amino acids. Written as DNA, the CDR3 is TGCGCCAGCAGCCAAGGTCCTTCGGTGGTAGGAGATACGCAGTATTTT. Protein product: CASSQGPSVVGDTQYF.

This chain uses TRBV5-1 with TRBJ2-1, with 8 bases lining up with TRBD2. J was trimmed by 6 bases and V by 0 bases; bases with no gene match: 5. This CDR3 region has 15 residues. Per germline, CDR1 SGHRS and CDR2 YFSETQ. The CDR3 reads CASSLGGGRSNEQFF. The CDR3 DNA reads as TGCGCCAGCAGCTTGGGGGGCGGGAGGAGCAATGAGCAGTTCTTC. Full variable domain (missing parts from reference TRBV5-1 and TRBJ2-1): KAGVTQTPRYLIKTRGQQVTLSCSPISGHRSVSWYQQTPGQGLQFLFEYFSETQRNKGNFPGRFSGRQFSNSRSEMNVSTLELGDSALYLCASSLGGGRSNEQFFGPGTRLTVL.

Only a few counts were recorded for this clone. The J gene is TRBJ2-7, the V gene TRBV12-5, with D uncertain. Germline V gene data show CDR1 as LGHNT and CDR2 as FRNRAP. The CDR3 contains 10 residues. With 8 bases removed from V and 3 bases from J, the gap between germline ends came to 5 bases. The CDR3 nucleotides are TGTGCTAGTAGGGACTACGAGCAGTACTTC. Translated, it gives CASRDYEQYF.

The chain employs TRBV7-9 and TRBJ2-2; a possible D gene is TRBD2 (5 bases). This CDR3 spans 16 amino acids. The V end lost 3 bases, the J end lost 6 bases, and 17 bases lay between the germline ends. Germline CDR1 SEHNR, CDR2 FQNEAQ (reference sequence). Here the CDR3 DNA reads TGTGCCAGCAGCTTCGCCCGGGTTGAGGGTGCCGGGGAGCTGTTTTTT. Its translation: CASSFARVEGAGELFF.

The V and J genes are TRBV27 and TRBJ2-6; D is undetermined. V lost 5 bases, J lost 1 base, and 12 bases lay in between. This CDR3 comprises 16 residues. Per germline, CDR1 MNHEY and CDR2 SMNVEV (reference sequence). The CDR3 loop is CASSPAAASGANVLTF. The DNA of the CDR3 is TGTGCCAGCAGTCCTGCTGCAGCTTCTGGGGCCAACGTCCTGACTTTC.